These T cell receptor beta chains were read from a single sample in a study of response to subunit inactivated influenza vaccine. TCRdb recomputed calls from the RT-PCR reads with MiXCR, one row per CDR3 protein. The sample records roughly 700,000 distinct CDR3 sequences, about 15% being singletons. The sample in question was PBMCs from blood, obtained around two weeks before vaccination. These receptors were obtained from a man aged 50 or older who received an inactivated influenza vaccine. The CDR3 runs from the conserved cysteine through the conserved F or W. D genes are given only for firm matches. Clone size is shown for a subset of rows, as once, few, many or a class of expanded clone.

>-|TRBJ2-5|few|TRBV20-1
TGCAGTGCTAGAGATGGGTGGGGGGGCCGAGAGACCCAGTACTTC
CSARDGWGGRETQYF
>-|TRBJ2-2|many|TRBV5-1
TGCGCCAGCAGCTTGGACAGGCTTCGGACCGGGGAGCTGTTTTTT
CASSLDRLRTGELFF
>-|TRBJ1-5|few|TRBV20-1
TGCAGTGCTATCACATCCTCGAGCAATCAGCCCCAGCATTTT
CSAITSSSNQPQHF
>TRBD1|TRBJ2-1|few|TRBV5-5
TGTGCCAGCAGCGACAGGGTAGAGGCTTACAATGAGCAGTTCTTC
CASSDRVEAYNEQFF
>-|TRBJ1-1|-|TRBV7-9
TGTGCCAGCAGCCGGGGACTAGCGAACACTGAAGCTTTCTTT
CASSRGLANTEAFF
>-|TRBJ1-2|-|TRBV5-6
TGTGCCAGCAGCTTGTCCGGGACGGGAATTAACTATGGCTACACCTTC
CASSLSGTGINYGYTF
>TRBD1|TRBJ2-7|-|TRBV20-1
TGCTGTGCACCAAGGCCGGACAGGGTTGGGGTAAGGTCCTACGAGCAGTACTTC
CCAPRPDRVGVRSYEQYF
>TRBD1|TRBJ2-1|-|TRBV28
TGTGCCAGCAGTCCTACCCGACAGGGTACCACCTCCTACAATGAGCAGTTCTTC
CASSPTRQGTTSYNEQFF
>-|TRBJ2-2|few|TRBV28
TGTGCCAGCAGTTTATTGGGGCGGGCTAGAGACCCTTTTAGCACCGGGGAGCTGTTTTTT
CASSLLGRARDPFSTGELFF
>-|TRBJ2-1|-|TRBV30
TGTGCCTGGAGCGGGGCAGGGAATGAGCAGTTCTTC
CAWSGAGNEQFF
>-|TRBJ2-6|few|TRBV2
TGTGCCAGCAGAGAACAGGTTCTTAAGGCTGGGGCCAACGTCCTGACTTTC
CASREQVLKAGANVLTF
>-|TRBJ2-3|many|TRBV27
TGTGCCAGCAGCCGGGGTACAGATACGCAGTATTTT
CASSRGTDTQYF
>TRBD1|TRBJ2-7|-|TRBV7-2
TGTGCCAGCAGCCCAAAGACAGGGTCCGAGCAGTACTTC
CASSPKTGSEQYF
>-|TRBJ2-7|-|TRBV4-2
TGTGCCAGCAGCCAAGAATCGAGTGGGGGCCCCTACGAGCAGTACTTC
CASSQESSGGPYEQYF
>TRBD1|TRBJ1-1|few|TRBV20-1
TGCAGTGCTAGTTTTCCGGGACAGCGACCTGAAGCTTTCTTT
CSASFPGQRPEAFF
>-|TRBJ1-2|many|TRBV15
TGTGCCACCAGCAGAGATCGAGGGAGCGGCTATGGCTACACCTTC
CATSRDRGSGYGYTF
>-|TRBJ2-3|-|TRBV29-1
TGCAGCGTAGGTGACAGCTCCACAGATACGCAGTATTTT
CSVGDSSTDTQYF
>-|TRBJ2-7|many|TRBV4-3
TGCGCCAGCAGCCAAGAACTCGTGATGCCGGGACGGCGATACGAGCAGTACTTC
CASSQELVMPGRRYEQYF
>TRBD2|TRBJ2-7|-|TRBV20-1
TGCAGTGCAAAAGCACCCCCCGGGACTAGAAATCTGTACTTC
CSAKAPPGTRNLYF
>-|TRBJ2-3|few|TRBV9
TGTGCCAGCAGCGTAGGTTGGGGCCATAGCACAGATACGCAGTATTTT
CASSVGWGHSTDTQYF
>-|TRBJ2-7|-|TRBV6-1
TGTGCCAGCAGCGTAGGGGTGGAGTACGAGCAGTACTTC
CASSVGVEYEQYF
>TRBD1|TRBJ1-2|-|TRBV20-1
TGCAGTGCTAGAGATCCGGGGACAGGGGATGGCTACACCTTC
CSARDPGTGDGYTF
>-|TRBJ2-6|many|TRBV2
TGTGCCAGCAGTGAATCGCAGGGATTTGCCAACGTCCTGACTTTC
CASSESQGFANVLTF
>-|TRBJ1-4|few|TRBV10-3
TGTGCCACCCGTGAGGGGGCAACTAATGAAAAACTGTTTTTT
CATREGATNEKLFF
>-|TRBJ2-3|-|TRBV6-1
TGTGCCAGCAGTGAAGCCCCGGACAGAGGCACAGATACGCAGTATTTT
CASSEAPDRGTDTQYF
>-|TRBJ2-2|-|TRBV4-3
TGCGCCAGCAGCCAAGCGAGCCCCCGGACCGGGGGGCTGTTTTTT
CASSQASPRTGGLFF
>-|TRBJ1-2|-|TRBV18
TGTGCCAGCTCACCAGTTACGGATAGCTATGGCTACACCTTC
CASSPVTDSYGYTF
>-|TRBJ1-1|many|TRBV29-1
TGCAGCGTGAGACAGGTCTTGAACACTGAAGCTTTCTTT
CSVRQVLNTEAFF
>-|TRBJ1-1|few|TRBV11-3
TGTGCCAGCAGCTTAGATCTAGGAGCGGAAGCTTTCTTT
CASSLDLGAEAFF
>-|TRBJ2-1|-|TRBV10-3
TGTGCCATCAGTGAGTCCTGGGGGGGCTTGGGTGAGCAGTTCTTC
CAISESWGGLGEQFF
>-|TRBJ1-2|many|TRBV24-1
TGTGCCACCAGTGATGGAATAACAGGGAACTATGGCTACACCTTC
CATSDGITGNYGYTF
>TRBD1|TRBJ2-1|few|TRBV24-1
TGTGCCACCAGTGACTGGACAGGCAATGAGCAGTTCTTC
CATSDWTGNEQFF
>-|TRBJ1-6|few|TRBV4-1
TGCGCCAGCAGCCCAGTAGGGCCTAATTCACCCCTCCACTTT
CASSPVGPNSPLHF
>-|TRBJ1-6|few|TRBV28
TGTGCCAGCAGTTTATGGGCAGGCTATAATTCACCCCTCCACTTT
CASSLWAGYNSPLHF
>TRBD1|TRBJ2-7|-|TRBV7-2
TGTGCCAGCGCTACAAGTCCCGGACAGGGGCCCTACGAGCAGTACTTC
CASATSPGQGPYEQYF
>-|TRBJ1-1|-|TRBV15
TGTGCCACCAGCAGCGGGGAGTACACTGAAGCTTTCTTT
CATSSGEYTEAFF
>-|TRBJ2-7|-|TRBV7-8
TGTGCCAGCAGCTTAGGAGCTGGCCGGCCTTGGGGGGAGCAGTACTTC
CASSLGAGRPWGEQYF
>-|TRBJ1-5|-|TRBV6-2/TRBV6-3
TGTGCCAGCAGCCGTAAAAGACAGGACACGGATTGGCGCAATCAGCCCCAGCATTTT
CASSRKRQDTDWRNQPQHF
>-|TRBJ2-7|-|TRBV21-1
TGTGCCAGCAGCAAAGGCGGGGCTAGACCCCACGAGCAGTACTTC
CASSKGGARPHEQYF
>TRBD1|TRBJ2-2|-|TRBV27
TGTGCCAGCAGTAAAACAGGGGGCATCGCCGGGGAGCTGTTTTTT
CASSKTGGIAGELFF
>-|TRBJ2-7|-|TRBV7-9
TGTGCCAGCAGCTTAGAACGACACGAGCAGTACTTC
CASSLERHEQYF
>TRBD2|TRBJ2-7|few|TRBV20-1
TGCAGTGCTTCCCTTAGCGGGAGGAGGTCCTACGAGCAGTACTTC
CSASLSGRRSYEQYF
>-|TRBJ2-3|few|TRBV7-7
TGTGCCAGCAGCTTTGATCTGGGGGCAGATACGCAGTATTTT
CASSFDLGADTQYF
>TRBD2|TRBJ2-7|-|TRBV29-1
TGCAGCGTCCAGCGGGACCAGACCTACGAGCAGTACTTC
CSVQRDQTYEQYF
>TRBD2|TRBJ2-1|few|TRBV28
TGTGCCAGCAGTACCTGGGCTAGCGGGAAAGATGAGCAGTTCTTC
CASSTWASGKDEQFF
>TRBD1|TRBJ2-7|-|TRBV27
TGTGCCAGAACGGGACAGGGAGTAGGCGAGCAGTACTTC
CARTGQGVGEQYF
>TRBD1|TRBJ2-3|-|TRBV20-1
TGCAGTGCCAAGACAGGGTTGGGCCGAGATACGCAGTATTTT
CSAKTGLGRDTQYF
>TRBD2|TRBJ2-7|-|TRBV7-2
TGTGCCAGCAGCTTATTCCTAGCGGGGGGTGGGTCCCGCGAGCAGTACTTC
CASSLFLAGGGSREQYF
>-|TRBJ1-2|few|TRBV12-3/TRBV12-4
TGTGCCAGCAGTTTGCCTCGGAGGGCCGGCTACACCTTC
CASSLPRRAGYTF
>-|TRBJ1-1|few|TRBV7-2
TGTGCCAGCAGAACCGGGACACAAGAAGCTTTCTTT
CASRTGTQEAFF
>TRBD1|TRBJ2-7|few|TRBV2
TGTGCCAGCAGGGGGGACAGGGGCCAACTCTACGAGCAGTACTTC
CASRGDRGQLYEQYF
>-|TRBJ2-7|few|TRBV7-9
TGTGCCAGCAGCTTAGCCCCGGTATACGAGCAGTACTTC
CASSLAPVYEQYF
>-|TRBJ1-6|few|TRBV28
TGTGCCAGCAGTTTCAAGAGCTCCTATAATTCACCCCTCCACTTT
CASSFKSSYNSPLHF
>-|TRBJ1-3|few|TRBV6-1
TGTGCCAGCAACGGGCACGGGGCCGGAGAAAACACCATATATTTT
CASNGHGAGENTIYF
>TRBD2|TRBJ2-3|-|TRBV27
TGTGCCAGCAGTTTATCGTTCGGTGCTGGACTAGGGACGCAGTATTTT
CASSLSFGAGLGTQYF
>TRBD1|TRBJ2-7|-|TRBV20-1
TGCAGTGCTAGAGATCAACCAGGGGGCAACGAGCAGTACTTC
CSARDQPGGNEQYF
>-|TRBJ2-3|many|TRBV25-1
TGTGCCAGCAGTGTCTCGGGACTCGCTACGCAGTATTTT
CASSVSGLATQYF